The entry below describes one T cell receptor beta chain. The target antigen is unknown. CDR1 and CDR2 (germline): SGHDT, YYEEEE. The CDR3 contains 14 residues. J was trimmed by 4 bases and V by 4 bases; bases with no gene match: 4. This sample is part of a study of cytomegalovirus exposure and HLA in healthy donors. The overall study: The study placed about four fifths of its approximately 400 genotyped donors in the Caucasian-associated ancestry cluster.

With 60 Vbeta and 13 Jbeta primers, the PCR was carried out. As handled by the study authors: In a later analysis, the count reached 74 million or so unique TCR beta chains, with roughly 11 million shared. The assay was immunoSEQ multiplex PCR, and TCRdb's table has in-frame clones only and misses some. The V and J calls and the clone size are those of that table, but D and trimming were determined from the DNA. In the table there are more than 100,000 clones, roughly 80% of which are singletons. Study-level results: In a later analysis, HLA-associated TCR beta chains were more clonally expanded than equally common others. For cytomegalovirus status, the classifier reportedly gave diagnoses with high specificity and sensitivity.

Material: PBMCs. The receptor comes from a man between 60 and 75 years old in good health and CMV-seropositive. This sequence joins TRBV5-6 and TRBJ2-2; 7 nucleotides match TRBD1. CDR3 loop: CASSRQGGTGELFF. The CDR3 DNA is TGTGCCAGCAGCCGACAGGGCGGCACCGGGGAGCTGTTTTTT.